This T cell receptor beta chain was found in a study of blood T cell repertoires in COVID-19. Study at large: Acute-phase and convalescent COVID-19 samples originated in the United States, Italy and Spain.

The length of the CDR3 is 13 residues. Trimming shortened V by 4 bases and J by 2 bases, and 8 bases separated the two germline ends. The V gene's germline CDR1 is SGHTA and CDR2 FQGNSA. How the authors handled the data: For nucleated cells, counts were estimated from reference gene primer amplification. Data came from immunoSEQ multiplex PCR; TCRdb stores just in-frame clones and leaves some out. Clone size and V and J calls were adopted from that table, with D and trimming inferred from the DNA. Of about 95,000 clones listed, about 84% are singletons. The TCR sequence derives from a man aged 80 or over with active or convalescent COVID-19. Sequences were obtained from peripheral blood. The chain recombines TRBV7-2 with TRBJ1-2; D remains ambiguous. CDR3 DNA: TGTGCCAGCAGCTCGACACCAAACTATGGCTACACCTTC. It is translated as CASSSTPNYGYTF.